Following are 12 T cell receptor beta chains from one sample sequenced in a study of glioma-infiltrating T cells after dendritic cell vaccination. Using immunoSEQ multiplex PCR, the repertoire was profiled, and TCRdb retains in-frame clones only, with some absent. Seen here are 65,000 or so clones, around 86% observed once, and the top ten hold 11%. This sample's time point: after dendritic cell vaccination, including at tumor progression/relapse. The source was blood, collected after dendritic cell vaccination. Receptors were obtained from a human donor with glioblastoma.

The rearrangement links TRBV5-4 to TRBJ2-7; the match to TRBD2 covers 13 bases. After removal of 3 bases from V and 5 bases from J, the junction contained 5 bases not matched to a gene. The CDR3 contains 15 residues. Germline V gene sequence: CDR1 SGHNT, CDR2 YYREEE (reference sequence). CDR3 residues: CASSSGLAGKDEQYF. CDR3 nucleotides: TGTGCCAGCAGCTCGGGACTAGCGGGAAAAGACGAGCAGTACTTC.

This clone has just a few counts. The V call is TRBV19, the J call TRBJ2-3; a weak D match, TRBD1 (6 bases). The germline gives CDR1 LNHDA, CDR2 SQIVND (reference sequence). This CDR3 is 16 amino acids long. Trimming took 5 bases from V and 0 from J, leaving 15 bases between them. CDR3 in amino acids: CASSDWTDPSTDTQYF. DNA for the CDR3: TGTGCCAGTAGTGATTGGACAGATCCGAGCACAGATACGCAGTATTTT.

The rearrangement joins TRBV15 to TRBJ1-4; 10 positions agree with TRBD1. V shed 4 bases and J 5 bases; nucleotides not matched to a gene: 4. Germline V CDR1 and CDR2: LNHNV, YYDKDF (reference sequence). This CDR3 is built from 15 residues. The CDR3: CATSKRQGANEKLFF. CDR3 nucleotides: TGTGCCACCAGCAAAAGACAGGGGGCGAATGAAAAACTGTTTTTT.

The rearrangement links TRBV18 to TRBJ1-3; TRBD1 is a possible D gene (6 bases). The CDR3 spans 15 residues. V lost 6 bases and J 0 bases, leaving 12 bases between the germline ends. The germline gives CDR1 KGHSH, CDR2 LQKENI. This chain's CDR3 is CASSPGQISGNTIYF. CDR3 nucleotide sequence: TGTGCCAGCTCCCCCGGACAGATCTCTGGAAACACCATATATTTT. Using reference TRBV18 and TRBJ1-3 for the parts outside the CDR3, the full variable domain is NAGVMQNPRHLVRRRGQEARLRCSPMKGHSHVYWYRQLPEEGLKFMVYLQKENIIDESGMPKERFSAEFPKEGPSILRIQQVVRGDSAAYFCASSPGQISGNTIYFGEGSWLTVV.

This clone occurred a few times. V and J are TRBV13 and TRBJ2-3, with a tentative D call TRBD2 (5 bases). Germline CDR1 PRHDT, CDR2 FYEKMQ (reference sequence). There are 12 residues in the CDR3. Trimming removed 7 bases from V and 5 bases from J, with 10 bases in between. The chain's CDR3 is CASILAGDTQYF. Written as DNA, the CDR3 is TGTGCCAGCATTCTAGCCGGAGATACGCAGTATTTT.

V is TRBV19 and J is TRBJ1-5; tentatively, D is TRBD1 (6 bases). V was pared by 5 bases and J by 3 bases, with 11 bases between. There are 14 residues in the CDR3. CDR1 and CDR2 from the germline V gene are LNHDA and SQIVND (reference sequence). Written as DNA, the CDR3 is TGTGCCAGTAGTCCCCGGGACATCAATCAGCCCCAGCATTTT. This codes for CASSPRDINQPQHF.

The chain employs TRBV7-9 and TRBJ2-2; D unclear. V was trimmed by 5 bases and J by 1 base, leaving 14 bases between them. Germline V CDR1 and CDR2: SEHNR, FQNEAQ (reference sequence). The CDR3 runs 16 residues. The CDR3 here is CASSTPIIWNTGELFF. The CDR3 nucleotides read TGTGCCAGCAGCACACCGATCATATGGAACACCGGGGAGCTGTTTTTT.

The chain is built from TRBV7-2 and TRBJ2-2, with 14 bases that match TRBD2. The germline gives CDR1 SGHTA, CDR2 FQGNSA. Trimming at V came to 6 bases and at J to 1 base, leaving 4 bases not matched to a gene. The CDR3 is made up of 17 amino acids. The CDR3 sequence is CASRAGTSGGNTGELFF. The CDR3 DNA reads TGTGCCAGCAGAGCCGGGACTAGCGGGGGGAACACCGGGGAGCTGTTTTTT.

The chain combines TRBV7-2 with TRBJ1-6; no clear D. The CDR3 runs to 16 residues. CDR1 and CDR2 (germline): SGHTA, FQGNSA. V shed 0 bases and J shed 9 bases, with 15 bases lying between them. The CDR3 nucleotides read TGTGCCAGCAGCTTAGCCAGATTTTCGTCCTTTTCACCCCTCCACTTT. It is translated as CASSLARFSSFSPLHF.

The chain is built from TRBV11-3 and TRBJ1-1; 9 nucleotides align to TRBD1. The CDR3 is made up of 13 amino acids. Germline V gives CDR1 SGHNT, CDR2 YENEEA. V shed 5 bases and J 5 bases; nucleotides not matched to a gene: 3. CDR3 nucleotide sequence: TGTGCCAGCAGCGGACAGGGGATTACTGAAGCTTTCTTT. This gives the protein CASSGQGITEAFF.

V usage is TRBV5-5 and J usage is TRBJ2-4; D is ambiguous. In germline, CDR1 is SGHKS, CDR2 YYEKEE (reference sequence). The CDR3 loop spans 15 amino acids. V lost 4 bases, J lost 0 bases, and 11 bases lay in between. This chain's CDR3 is CASSPLALAKNIQYF. For the CDR3, the DNA is TGTGCCAGCAGCCCGCTGGCCCTAGCCAAAAACATTCAGTACTTC. The full variable domain, completed using reference TRBV5-5 and TRBJ2-4, is DAGVTQSPTHLIKTRGQQVTLRCSPISGHKSVSWYQQVLGQGPQFIFQYYEKEERGRGNFPDRFSARQFPNYSSELNVNALLLGDSALYLCASSPLALAKNIQYFGAGTRLSVL.

CDR3 bases: TGTGCCAGCAGCCGGGACTTTAACACCGGGGAGCTGTTTTTT. Translation gives CASSRDFNTGELFF. This chain links TRBV7-2 with TRBJ2-2; maybe TRBD2 (6 bases). Trimming pared 5 bases from V and 2 bases from J, leaving 9 bases between. CDR1 is SGHTA, CDR2 FQGNSA, per germline. The CDR3 is made up of 14 amino acids.